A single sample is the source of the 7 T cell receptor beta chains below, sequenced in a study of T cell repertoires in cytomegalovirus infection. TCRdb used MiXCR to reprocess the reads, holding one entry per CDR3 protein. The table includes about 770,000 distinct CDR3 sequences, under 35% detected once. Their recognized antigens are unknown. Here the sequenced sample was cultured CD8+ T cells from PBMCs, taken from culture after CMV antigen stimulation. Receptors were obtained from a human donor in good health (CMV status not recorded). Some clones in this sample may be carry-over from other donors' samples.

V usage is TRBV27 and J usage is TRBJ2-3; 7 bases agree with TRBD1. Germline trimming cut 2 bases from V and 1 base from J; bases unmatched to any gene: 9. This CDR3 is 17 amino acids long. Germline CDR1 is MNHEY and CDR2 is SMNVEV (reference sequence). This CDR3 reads CASSLKAPGQRTDTQYF. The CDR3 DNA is TGTGCCAGCAGTTTAAAGGCCCCGGGACAGCGCACAGATACGCAGTATTTT.

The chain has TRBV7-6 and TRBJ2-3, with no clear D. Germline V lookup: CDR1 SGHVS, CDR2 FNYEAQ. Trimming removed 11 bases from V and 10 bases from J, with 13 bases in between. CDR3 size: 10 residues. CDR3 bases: TGTGCCTGTACACCGATGCCGCAGTATTTT. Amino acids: CACTPMPQYF.

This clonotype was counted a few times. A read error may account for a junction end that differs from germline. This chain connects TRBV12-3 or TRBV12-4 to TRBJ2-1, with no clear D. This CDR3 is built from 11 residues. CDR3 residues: CASRDRGLILF. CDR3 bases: TGTGCCAGCAGAGACCGTGGGTTGATCCTCTTC.

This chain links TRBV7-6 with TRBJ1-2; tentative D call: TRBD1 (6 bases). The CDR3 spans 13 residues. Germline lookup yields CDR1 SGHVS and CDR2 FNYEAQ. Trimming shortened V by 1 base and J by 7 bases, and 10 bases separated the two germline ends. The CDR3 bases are TGTGCCAGCAGCTTAGAACAGGGCTCTGGCTACACCTTC. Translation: CASSLEQGSGYTF.

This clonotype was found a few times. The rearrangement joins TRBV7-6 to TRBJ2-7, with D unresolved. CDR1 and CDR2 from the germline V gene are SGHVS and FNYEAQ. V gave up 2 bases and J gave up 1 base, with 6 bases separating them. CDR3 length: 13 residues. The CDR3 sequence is CASSLRVSYEQYF. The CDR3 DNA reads TGTGCCAGCAGCTTAAGGGTGTCCTACGAGCAGTACTTC.

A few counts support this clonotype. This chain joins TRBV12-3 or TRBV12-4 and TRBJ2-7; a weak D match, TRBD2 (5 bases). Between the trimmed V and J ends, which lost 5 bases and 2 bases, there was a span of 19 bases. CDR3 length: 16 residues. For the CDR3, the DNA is TGTGCCAGCAGTCTCATTAGCGCGCTGACAACCTACGAGCAGTACTTC. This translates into CASSLISALTTYEQYF.

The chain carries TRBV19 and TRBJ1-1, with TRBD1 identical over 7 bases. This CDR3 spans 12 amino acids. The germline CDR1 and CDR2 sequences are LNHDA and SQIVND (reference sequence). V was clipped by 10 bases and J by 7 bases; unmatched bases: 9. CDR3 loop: CAITVGGGEAFF. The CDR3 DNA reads TGTGCCATTACCGTAGGGGGCGGTGAAGCTTTCTTT.